This T cell receptor beta chain was recovered during a study of molecular identifiers for immune sequencing clone quantification (dated by TCRdb to the late 2010s). In the study overall: For a replicate experiment, the RNA from either 20,000 or 100,000 naive CD8 T cells was divided into five aliquots, and four of those aliquots went on to sequencing. This methods study benchmarked molecular-identifier clustering-based TCR repertoire sequencing (MIDCIRS) and TCR RNA copy counting, using CD8 T cells to do so.

Libraries of naive CD8 T cells were built from approximately 20,000 to 1,000,000 sorted cells, with 10%, 30% or 50% of the purified RNA used. Naive CD8 T cells, defined as CD8+CD4-CCR7+CD45RA+, were FACS-sorted into RLT Plus buffer on a BD FACSAria II. Ten to eleven TCR copies' worth of Jurkat RNA were spiked into about 20,000-1,000,000 naive CD8 T cell samples to test detection sensitivity. CD8 T cells were enriched with RosetteSep CD8+ T Cell Enrichment Cocktail and Ficoll-Paque, followed by ACK red cell lysis. The CDR3 measures 15 amino acids from cysteine to phenylalanine. The DNA shown is the 45-base CDR3, in frame from base 1. The CDR1 and CDR2 encoded by the germline V gene are MNHEY and SVGEGT. V is pared back by 1 base and J by 0 bases, with 8 bases lying between the germline termini. Results the study describes overall, beyond this receptor: About three recovered TCR RNA copies per cell were obtained by modeling, versus approximately 10 by digital PCR, implying a capture efficiency of about 30%. Even against a background of 800,000 to 1,000,000 naive CD8 T cells, spiked-in Jurkat TCR RNA amounting to a single cell's worth was reported to be detectable. The naive libraries included spiked-in Jurkat TCR RNA (about 11 copies' worth), and this RNA is not part of the donor repertoire. Without barcode sub-clustering, chimeric consensus sequences inflated TCR diversity; chimeras reached as high as 47%. In CMV-specific effector cells, clones with more than 20 RNA copies accounted for over 97% of molecules, whereas in naive cells such clones accounted for under 1%. Highly expanded clone sizes could be underestimated because identical TCR molecules may share a barcode.

This clonotype was picked up a small number of times. Its antigen is currently not known. The record has no base qualities; no much larger clone is one base away. The method behind the library was PCR. The sample was run on an Illumina HiSeq 4000. Preparation of bulk TCR libraries followed a previously described approach, with the TCR primers listed in Table S5. Total RNA was purified with the Qiagen AllPrep DNA/RNA kit. Before analysis, reads from multiple sequencing runs of one library were combined. On the authors' methods: Reads were retained only if the reads had an exact TCR constant sequence, and the retained reads were trimmed to 150 nt and grouped according to their 12-nt molecular barcodes. Reads inside each barcode group were sub-clustered using a 15% Levenshtein threshold, and a quality-weighted consensus sequence was constructed for each RNA molecule. Non-functional sequences were excluded, and lower-count sequences lying one edit away from another sequence were also excluded. Based on fitting two negative binomial distributions, any barcode sub-cluster with under 20% of the maximum read count was discarded. The raw public reads went through TCRdb reprocessing: fastp at Q25, MiXCR clone calling, in-frame beta chains kept. Identical CDR3 proteins give one entry, which carries the most common genes and DNA. TCRdb assigned the V and J calls; the authors' analysis was not used. Recorded for this sample are about 510,000 distinct CDR3 sequences; roughly a fifth of them occurred a single time. The ten biggest clones cover 0.84% of the sample.

The chain uses TRBV6-2 or TRBV6-3 and TRBJ2-3, with no reliable assignment of the D segment. Sequenced: naive CD8+ T cells from blood, with Jurkat cell RNA spiked in. Explained via the paper, the cell subset or site label denotes: FACS-sorted CD8+CD4-CCR7+CD45RA+ naive T cells. The receptor's source is a human donor in good health. Some libraries in this study had Jurkat cell RNA spiked in. The CDR3 in this case is CASSYWSASTDTQYF. The sequence in DNA is TGTGCCAGCAGTTACTGGTCAGCTAGCACAGATACGCAGTATTTT.